The rows below give T cell receptor beta chains drawn from one sample of a study of cytomegalovirus exposure and HLA in healthy donors. The data were produced by immunoSEQ multiplex PCR, yet TCRdb's version contains in-frame clones alone and is incomplete. The sample shows approximately 150,000 clones, approximately 82% of them seen only once. The specimen was PBMCs. Receptors were obtained from a man aged 40-55 years in good health and CMV-seronegative. CDR3s include the opening cysteine and the closing phenylalanine or tryptophan.

CDR3 protein	J gene	V gene
CASSLRQGSTEAFF	TRBJ1-1	TRBV6-5
CASRPWTGDDTEAFF	TRBJ1-1	TRBV13
CASSSRTGSYEQYF	TRBJ2-7	TRBV18
CASSITIQGGGSPLHF	TRBJ1-6	TRBV19
CASSLIDKPYEQYF	TRBJ2-7	TRBV5-8
CASSVSGQSLNYGYTF	TRBJ1-2	TRBV10-2
CASSPETQYF	TRBJ2-5	TRBV6-5
CASSYRTGGGEKLFF	TRBJ1-4	TRBV5-6
CASSPYSRDRANTEAFF	TRBJ1-1	TRBV11-2
CASTFTGSPNYGYTF	TRBJ1-2	TRBV19
CASSSDPLGGEGYTF	TRBJ1-2	TRBV13
CASSLNERGYNEQFF	TRBJ2-1	TRBV7-3
CASSQGLPTYNEQFF	TRBJ2-1	TRBV7-8
CASSYVATNEKLFF	TRBJ1-4	TRBV6-6
CASSLGAGGPNEQFF	TRBJ2-1	TRBV11-2
CASRGQAYVEQYF	TRBJ2-7	TRBV6-6
CASSYRGQGEGSPLHF	TRBJ1-6	TRBV6-5
CASSFSGGELFF	TRBJ2-2	TRBV11-3
CASSSGQLGARGRETQYF	TRBJ2-5	TRBV9
CASSTGQPSRGYTF	TRBJ1-2	TRBV18
CAWGPPRSYEQYF	TRBJ2-7	TRBV30
CASSGSGGDNEQFF	TRBJ2-1	TRBV9
CASSRRTGDLSGANVLTF	TRBJ2-6	TRBV5-1
CASSKRQAPLVQYF	TRBJ2-7	TRBV13
CAIRTGSDEQYF	TRBJ2-7	TRBV6-1
CASSSGTGGSRFTEAFF	TRBJ1-1	TRBV7-2
CASSEGQGLGQPQHF	TRBJ1-5	TRBV9